The rows below give T cell receptor beta chains drawn from one sample of a study of cytomegalovirus exposure and HLA in healthy donors. Libraries were prepared by immunoSEQ multiplex PCR; TCRdb keeps only in-frame clonotypes and omits some of them. Here the sample spans about 83,000 clones, under 80% being singletons. The sequenced material came from PBMCs. These receptors originate from a man in his sixties in good health and CMV-seronegative. CDR3s include the opening cysteine and the closing phenylalanine or tryptophan. A D gene is named only where the DNA matches it firmly. Not all rows give a size; the values are once, few, many and, for expanded clones, a class.

D	V	J	size	CDR3	DNA
TRBD1	TRBV2	TRBJ1-6	.	CASSLEQGNSPLHF	TGTGCCAGCAGCCTAGAACAGGGGAATTCACCCCTCCACTTT
.	TRBV2	TRBJ1-2	few	CASSEDGYGYTF	TGTGCCAGCAGTGAAGACGGCTATGGCTACACCTTC
TRBD2	TRBV5-4	TRBJ2-3	.	CASSGRYGGALDTQYF	TGTGCCAGCAGCGGGCGGTACGGGGGGGCCTTGGATACGCAGTATTTT
.	TRBV19	TRBJ2-2	.	CASNTGSDTGELFF	TGTGCCAGTAATACGGGTTCCGACACCGGGGAGCTGTTTTTT
TRBD1	TRBV19	TRBJ2-2	.	CASSSPSGQGRTGELFF	TGTGCCAGTAGTTCCCCTTCGGGACAGGGACGGACCGGGGAGCTGTTTTTT
TRBD1	TRBV6-5	TRBJ2-5	.	CASSYSTGTGVETQYF	TGTGCCAGCAGTTACTCGACAGGGACAGGGGTGGAGACCCAGTACTTC
.	TRBV11-2	TRBJ2-1	.	CASSPVLRANEQFF	TGTGCCAGCAGCCCGGTATTAAGAGCCAATGAGCAGTTCTTC
TRBD2	TRBV5-1	TRBJ2-2	.	CASSLWRIAGGHHSGELFF	TGCGCCAGCAGCTTGTGGAGAATAGCGGGGGGGCATCACTCCGGGGAGCTGTTTTTT
.	TRBV19	TRBJ1-6	few	CASSIPSGISPLHF	TGTGCCAGTAGTATACCGAGCGGAATTTCACCCCTCCACTTT
TRBD2	TRBV7-7	TRBJ2-3	.	CASSLAGGASHTQYF	TGTGCTAGCAGCTTAGCGGGAGGAGCGTCCCATACGCAGTATTTT
TRBD1	TRBV7-6	TRBJ1-2	once	CASSKRTGGQQLDGYTF	TGTGCCAGCAGCAAACGGACAGGGGGGCAGCAATTAGATGGCTACACCTTC
TRBD2	TRBV29-1	TRBJ2-4	.	CSVSSGGDIQYF	TGCAGCGTGTCTAGCGGGGGGGACATTCAGTACTTC
TRBD2	TRBV11-2	TRBJ2-5	.	CASRRAGAHQETQYF	TGTGCCAGCAGGCGAGCGGGGGCTCACCAAGAGACCCAGTACTTC
.	TRBV25-1	TRBJ1-2	few	CASSEPGLGAYGYTF	TGTGCCAGCAGCGAGCCAGGCCTGGGAGCCTATGGCTACACCTTC
.	TRBV6-1	TRBJ1-2	.	CASSEGPANYGYTF	TGTGCCAGCAGTGAAGGGCCAGCTAACTATGGCTACACCTTC
.	TRBV30	TRBJ1-1	.	CAWTGGVEAFF	TGTGCCTGGACGGGGGGGGTTGAAGCTTTCTTT
.	TRBV7-9	TRBJ1-4	few	CASSLASQPGGKLFF	TGTGCCAGCAGCTTAGCCTCGCAGCCGGGGGGAAAACTGTTTTTT
TRBD1	TRBV4-1	TRBJ1-5	few	CASSQDRTGGNQPQHF	TGCGCCAGCAGCCAAGATCGGACAGGGGGGAATCAGCCCCAGCATTTT
.	TRBV29-1	TRBJ1-1	many	CSVEVGGGNTEAFF	TGCAGCGTTGAAGTAGGGGGTGGGAATACTGAAGCTTTCTTT
.	TRBV7-2	TRBJ1-5	.	CASSLGSPNIQPQHF	TGTGCCAGCAGCTTAGGCTCTCCTAATATTCAGCCCCAGCATTTT
TRBD1	TRBV27	TRBJ1-6	.	CASSSPTGGYNSPLHF	TGTGCCAGCAGTTCCCCGACAGGGGGATATAATTCACCCCTCCACTTT
TRBD1	TRBV9	TRBJ2-5	.	CASRDTGGVQETQYF	TGTGCCAGCAGAGACACAGGGGGCGTCCAAGAGACCCAGTACTTC
.	TRBV6-6	TRBJ2-7	.	CASTYLYEQYF	TGTGCCAGCACCTACCTGTACGAGCAGTACTTC
TRBD2	TRBV5-1	TRBJ2-3	.	CASSLGAGGYDTQYF	TGCGCCAGCAGCTTGGGCGCGGGGGGGTATGATACGCAGTATTTT
TRBD1	TRBV2	TRBJ1-2	.	CASRPGTANYGYTF	TGTGCCAGCAGGCCCGGGACAGCTAACTATGGCTACACCTTC
TRBD1	TRBV6-1	TRBJ1-3	.	CASSETPDRVPGNTIYF	TGTGCCAGCAGTGAAACCCCTGACAGGGTACCTGGAAACACCATATATTTT
TRBD2	TRBV10-1	TRBJ2-2	medium-sized	CASSSGVETGELFF	TGCGCCAGCAGCAGCGGGGTGGAAACCGGGGAGCTGTTTTTT
TRBD1	TRBV10-3	TRBJ1-1	few	CAISQGENTEAFF	TGTGCCATCAGTCAGGGGGAGAACACTGAAGCTTTCTTT
TRBD1	TRBV5-1	TRBJ2-7	.	CASSLETGAYEQYF	TGCGCCAGCAGCTTGGAAACAGGGGCCTACGAGCAGTACTTC
.	TRBV29-1	TRBJ2-2	.	CSVEVPQGLNTGELFF	TGCAGCGTTGAAGTCCCCCAGGGTCTGAACACCGGGGAGCTGTTTTTT
TRBD2	TRBV14	TRBJ2-7	.	CASSQVGPAGGRDEQYF	TGTGCCAGCAGCCAAGTGGGGCCCGCGGGGGGGCGGGACGAGCAGTACTTC
TRBD1	TRBV19	TRBJ2-6	.	CASSIPSGTGSPGANVLTF	TGTGCCAGTAGTATCCCCTCCGGGACAGGGTCCCCTGGGGCCAACGTCCTGACTTTC
TRBD2	TRBV28	TRBJ2-3	.	CASKPRGGGKDTQYF	TGTGCCAGCAAGCCCCGGGGGGGCGGTAAAGATACGCAGTATTTT
.	TRBV18	TRBJ2-2	.	CASSPWLTNTGELFF	TGTGCCAGCTCACCCTGGCTCACGAACACCGGGGAGCTGTTTTTT
.	TRBV30	TRBJ2-5	.	CAWSSGETQYF	TGTGCCTGGAGCTCGGGGGAGACCCAGTACTTC
TRBD1	TRBV6-6	TRBJ1-3	few	CASSQDRAGNTIYF	TGTGCCAGCAGTCAGGACAGGGCTGGAAACACCATATATTTT
TRBD2	TRBV7-3	TRBJ2-1	.	CASSAGSNYLAGVKDEQFF	TGTGCCAGCAGCGCCGGTAGTAATTACCTAGCGGGGGTAAAGGATGAGCAGTTCTTC
.	TRBV2	TRBJ2-7	.	CASSEWQDTYEQYF	TGTGCCAGCAGTGAATGGCAGGACACCTACGAGCAGTACTTC
TRBD2	TRBV4-2	TRBJ2-3	.	CASSQDGSQGLAGATDTQYF	TGTGCCAGCAGCCAAGATGGTAGTCAGGGACTAGCGGGCGCCACAGATACGCAGTATTTT
.	TRBV9	TRBJ2-3	.	CASSASRDTQYF	TGTGCCAGCAGCGCATCGAGGGATACGCAGTATTTT
TRBD2	TRBV6-6	TRBJ2-3	.	CASSASGGARDTQYF	TGTGCCAGCAGCGCTAGCGGGGGGGCTAGAGATACGCAGTATTTT
TRBD1	TRBV11-2	TRBJ1-2	.	CASSLELQGAGYGYTF	TGTGCCAGCAGCTTGGAGCTTCAGGGGGCTGGATATGGCTACACCTTC
.	TRBV4-1	TRBJ1-3	.	CASSQDLGGSGNTIYF	TGCGCCAGCAGCCAAGATCTCGGGGGCTCTGGAAACACCATATATTTT
.	TRBV19	TRBJ2-7	.	CASSKEETAYEQYF	TGTGCCAGTAGTAAAGAGGAGACGGCCTACGAGCAGTACTTC
TRBD1	TRBV4-1	TRBJ1-2	.	CASSQEGQVPRYTF	TGCGCCAGCAGCCAAGAGGGACAGGTGCCCAGGTACACCTTC
.	TRBV6-6	TRBJ2-2	once	CASRDSPNTGELFF	TGTGCCAGCAGAGACAGCCCCAACACCGGGGAGCTGTTTTTT